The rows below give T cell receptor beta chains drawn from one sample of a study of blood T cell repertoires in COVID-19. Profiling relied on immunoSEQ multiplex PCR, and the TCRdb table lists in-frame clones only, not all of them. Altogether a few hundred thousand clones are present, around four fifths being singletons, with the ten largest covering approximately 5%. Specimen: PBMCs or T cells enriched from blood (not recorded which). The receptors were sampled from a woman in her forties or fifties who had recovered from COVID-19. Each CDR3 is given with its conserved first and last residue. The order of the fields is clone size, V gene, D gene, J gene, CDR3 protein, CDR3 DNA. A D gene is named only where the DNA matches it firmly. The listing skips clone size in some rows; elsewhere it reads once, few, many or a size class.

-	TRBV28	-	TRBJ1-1	CASTPGGPSTEAFF	TGTGCCAGCACCCCCGGGGGACCGAGCACTGAAGCTTTCTTT
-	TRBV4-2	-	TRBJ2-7	CASSQDWGSGSSYEQYF	TGTGCCAGCAGCCAAGATTGGGGTAGCGGCAGCTCCTACGAGCAGTACTTC
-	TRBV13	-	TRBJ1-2	CASSLWRRGWDF	TGTGCCAGCAGCTTATGGCGTCGGGGTTGGGACTTC
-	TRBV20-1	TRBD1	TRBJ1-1	CSASWDRENTEAFF	TGCAGTGCTAGTTGGGACAGGGAGAACACTGAAGCTTTCTTT
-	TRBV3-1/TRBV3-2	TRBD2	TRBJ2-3	CASSQDRLAGGQVDTQYF	TGTGCCAGCAGCCAAGATCGGCTAGCGGGGGGGCAGGTAGATACGCAGTATTTT
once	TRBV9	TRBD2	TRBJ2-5	CASNPPGGGTIWETQYF	TGTGCCAGCAACCCCCCCGGCGGGGGGACCATATGGGAGACCCAGTACTTC
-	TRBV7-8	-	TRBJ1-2	CASSPPTAAAYGYTF	TGTGCCAGCAGCCCACCTACAGCGGCAGCATATGGCTACACCTTC
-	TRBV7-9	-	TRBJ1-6	CASSFGRANSPLHF	TGTGCCAGCAGCTTTGGCAGGGCCAATTCACCCCTCCACTTT
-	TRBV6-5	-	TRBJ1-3	CASSRGSLSGNTIYF	TGTGCCAGCAGTCGAGGGTCCTTAAGCGGAAACACCATATATTTT
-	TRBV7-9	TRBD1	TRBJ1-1	CASSERQGAGKAFF	TGTGCCAGCAGCGAAAGACAGGGGGCGGGGAAAGCTTTCTTT
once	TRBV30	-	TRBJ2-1	CAWTIAREQFF	TGTGCCTGGACCATCGCCAGGGAGCAGTTCTTC
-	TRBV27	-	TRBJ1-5	CASSLWPSNQPQHF	TGTGCCAGCAGTTTGTGGCCCAGCAATCAGCCCCAGCATTTT
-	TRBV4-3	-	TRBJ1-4	CASSRQATNEKLFF	TGCGCCAGCAGCAGACAGGCAACTAATGAAAAACTGTTTTTT
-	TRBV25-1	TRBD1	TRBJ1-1	CASTPTTGQHTEAFF	TGTGCCAGCACTCCTACGACAGGGCAGCACACTGAAGCTTTCTTT
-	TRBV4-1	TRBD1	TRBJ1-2	CASSQVLGTELLGYTF	TGCGCCAGCAGCCAAGTGTTAGGGACAGAGCTCTTAGGCTACACCTTC
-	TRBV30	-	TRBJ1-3	CAWKNRNSGNTIYF	TGTGCCTGGAAGAACAGGAACTCTGGAAACACCATATATTTT
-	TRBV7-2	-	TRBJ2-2	CASSLYGRGAGELFF	TGTGCCAGCAGCTTATACGGCCGCGGGGCCGGGGAGCTGTTTTTT
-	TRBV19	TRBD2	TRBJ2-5	CASSTGGRLQETQYF	TGTGCCAGTAGTACGGGGGGGAGACTCCAAGAGACCCAGTACTTC
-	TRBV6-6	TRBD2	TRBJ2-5	CASINRGGLETQYF	TGTGCCAGCATCAATCGGGGGGGCCTGGAGACCCAGTACTTC
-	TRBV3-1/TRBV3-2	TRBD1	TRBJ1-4	CASSHRGSTNEKLFF	TGTGCCAGCAGCCACAGGGGGTCGACTAATGAAAAACTGTTTTTT
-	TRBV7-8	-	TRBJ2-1	CASSLAPGAPEQFF	TGTGCCAGCAGCTTAGCTCCTGGGGCACCTGAGCAGTTCTTC
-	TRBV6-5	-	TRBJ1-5	CASSQTGSNQPQHF	TGTGCCTCCAGTCAGACAGGTAGCAATCAGCCCCAGCATTTT
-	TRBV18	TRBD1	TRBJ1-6	CASSPVQGGDSPLHF	TGTGCCAGCTCACCGGTGCAGGGGGGCGATTCACCCCTCCACTTT
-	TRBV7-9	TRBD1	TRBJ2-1	CASSPTGGSYNEQFF	TGTGCCAGCAGCCCGACAGGGGGCAGCTACAATGAGCAGTTCTTC
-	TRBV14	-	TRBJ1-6	CASSQDGRSYNSPLHF	TGTGCCAGCAGCCAAGATGGCAGATCCTATAATTCACCCCTCCACTTT
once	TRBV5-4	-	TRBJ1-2	CASSLEGVYGYTF	TGTGCCAGCAGCTTGGAGGGGGTCTATGGCTACACCTTC
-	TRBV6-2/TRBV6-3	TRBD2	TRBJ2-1	CASSYLGGGAAYNEQFF	TGTGCCAGCAGTTACTTGGGCGGGGGGGCCGCATACAATGAGCAGTTCTTC
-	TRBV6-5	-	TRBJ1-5	CASSGTHSNQPQHF	TGTGCCAGCAGCGGGACTCATAGCAATCAGCCCCAGCATTTT
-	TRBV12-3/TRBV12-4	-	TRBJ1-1	CASSTPSEAFF	TGTGCCAGCAGCACACCGTCTGAAGCTTTCTTT
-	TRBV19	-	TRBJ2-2	CASSIALNTGELFF	TGTGCCAGTAGTATAGCCCTTAACACCGGGGAGCTGTTTTTT
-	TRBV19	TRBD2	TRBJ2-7	CASSIDRGDLYEQYF	TGTGCCAGTAGTATAGATCGGGGGGACCTCTACGAGCAGTACTTC
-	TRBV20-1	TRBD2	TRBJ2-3	CASGREDTQYF	TGTGCTAGCGGAAGGGAGGATACGCAGTATTTT
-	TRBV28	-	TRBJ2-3	CASSPAGLDTQYF	TGTGCCAGCAGTCCGGCGGGATTGGATACGCAGTATTTT
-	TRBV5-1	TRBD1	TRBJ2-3	CASRRTGDTQYF	TGCGCCAGCAGACGGACAGGGGATACGCAGTATTTT
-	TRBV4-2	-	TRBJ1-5	CASSQGELNSNQPQHF	TGTGCCAGCAGCCAAGGTGAGCTCAATAGCAATCAGCCCCAGCATTTT
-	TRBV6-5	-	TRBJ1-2	CASSAGLVYGYTF	TGTGCCAGCAGCGCAGGGTTGGTTTACGGCTACACCTTC
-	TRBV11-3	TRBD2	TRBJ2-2	CASSSGTSSDTGELFF	TGTGCCAGCAGCTCCGGGACTAGCAGTGACACCGGGGAGCTGTTTTTT
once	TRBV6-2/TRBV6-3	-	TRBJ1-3	CASSFGSSGNTIYF	TGTGCCAGCAGTTTCGGGAGCTCTGGAAACACCATATATTTT
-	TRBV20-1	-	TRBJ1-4	CSARVREKLFF	TGCAGTGCTAGAGTTCGGGAAAAACTGTTTTTT
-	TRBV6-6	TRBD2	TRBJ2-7	CASSHLAGPGGGSYEQYF	TGTGCCAGCAGTCATCTAGCGGGCCCGGGGGGAGGCTCCTACGAGCAGTACTTC
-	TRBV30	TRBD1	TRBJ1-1	CAAETGGPGAFF	TGTGCCGCCGAGACAGGGGGACCTGGAGCTTTCTTT
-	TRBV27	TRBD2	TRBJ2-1	CASSLASGRVLYNEQFF	TGTGCCAGCAGTTTAGCTAGCGGGAGGGTGTTGTACAATGAGCAGTTCTTC
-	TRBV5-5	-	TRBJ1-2	CASSLVGGTGTNYGYTF	TGTGCCAGCAGCTTGGTTGGGGGGACCGGAACTAACTATGGCTACACCTTC
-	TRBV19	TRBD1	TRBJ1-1	CASSTKGAFSTEAFF	TGTGCCAGTAGTACCAAGGGGGCTTTTTCCACTGAAGCTTTCTTT
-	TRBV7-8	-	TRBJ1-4	CASSLFSRGNEKLFF	TGTGCCAGCAGCTTATTCTCGCGTGGTAATGAAAAACTGTTTTTT
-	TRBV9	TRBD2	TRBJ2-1	CASSVLAGTPYNEQFF	TGTGCCAGCAGCGTACTAGCGGGGACCCCCTACAATGAGCAGTTCTTC
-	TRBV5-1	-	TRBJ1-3	CASSLAVQGALSGNTIYF	TGCGCCAGCAGCTTGGCGGTCCAGGGTGCCCTCTCTGGAAACACCATATATTTT
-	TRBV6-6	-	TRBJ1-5	CASSYSISGANQPQHF	TGTGCCAGCAGTTACTCGATTTCAGGGGCCAATCAGCCCCAGCATTTT
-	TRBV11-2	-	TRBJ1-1	CASSLIYGEAFF	TGTGCCAGCAGCTTAATCTATGGTGAAGCTTTCTTT
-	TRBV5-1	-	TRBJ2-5	CASSLLSISETQYF	TGCGCCAGCAGCTTGTTGTCTATTTCTGAGACCCAGTACTTC
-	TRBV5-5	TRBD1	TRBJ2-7	CASSLAGTGPYEQYF	TGTGCCAGCAGCTTGGCCGGGACAGGGCCCTACGAGCAGTACTTC
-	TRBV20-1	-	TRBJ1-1	CSGSRDTEAFF	TGCAGTGGGTCGAGGGACACTGAAGCTTTCTTT
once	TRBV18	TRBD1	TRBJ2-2	CASSPRTGGGTGELFF	TGTGCCAGCTCACCTAGGACAGGGGGAGGTACCGGGGAGCTGTTTTTT